These 7 T cell receptor beta chains came from one sample sequenced in a study of blood T cell repertoires in COVID-19. Using immunoSEQ multiplex PCR, the repertoire was profiled, and TCRdb retains in-frame clones only, with some absent. The sample comprises 25,000 to 35,000 clones, roughly two thirds of which are singletons, and around 17% rests with the top ten. Sequencing was performed on peripheral blood. The receptors were gathered from a human donor in a cohort sampled during active COVID-19.

CDR3 bases: TGTGCCAGTACCTCGGGACAGGGGACGCACTATGGCTACACCTTC. The encoded protein is CASTSGQGTHYGYTF. This sequence joins TRBV19 and TRBJ1-2; 10 nucleotides agree with TRBD1. The CDR3 runs to 15 residues. From germline, CDR1 is LNHDA and CDR2 SQIVND (reference sequence). The trim removed 7 bases at V and 3 bases at J, leaving 8 bases unmatched.

This chain uses TRBV6-5 with TRBJ1-2; D is perhaps TRBD1 (6 bases). The V end lost 6 bases, the J end lost 8 bases, and 19 bases lay between the germline ends. Germline loops: CDR1 MNHEY, CDR2 SVGAGI. The CDR3 has 14 residues. The CDR3 DNA sequence: TGTGCCAGCAGCAGGGGCCAGAGTGGAGAGGGCTACACCTTC. Amino acid sequence: CASSRGQSGEGYTF.

This clone has only a few counts. The chain combines TRBV4-1 with TRBJ1-2, with D uncertain. The CDR3 is made up of 14 amino acids. CDR1 is MGHRA, CDR2 YSYEKL, per germline. Deletions cut 1 base from V and 4 bases from J, with 10 bases between. Written as DNA, the CDR3 is TGCGCCAGCAGCCAAGTGGCGGCTCCCTATGGCTACACCTTC. This sequence encodes CASSQVAAPYGYTF.

This chain uses TRBV12-3 or TRBV12-4 with TRBJ2-1; D call uncertain. V dropped 4 bases and J dropped 7 bases, with 5 bases sitting between them. The CDR3 is made up of 11 amino acids. CDR3 nucleotides: TGTGCCAGCAGTTCCTTGAATGAGCAGTTCTTC. It encodes CASSSLNEQFF.

This chain uses TRBV6-6 with TRBJ1-1; maybe TRBD1 (5 bases). This CDR3 has 11 amino acids. The germline CDR1 and CDR2 sequences are MNHNY and SVGAGI (reference sequence). V dropped 7 bases and J dropped 3 bases, with 6 bases sitting between them. The CDR3 DNA reads TGTGCCAGCAAGACAGACACTGAAGCTTTCTTT. It yields the protein CASKTDTEAFF.

This clone came up once. The genes are TRBV9 and TRBJ2-5; 8 positions match TRBD2. Trimming removed 0 bases from V and 5 bases from J; junction bases left unmatched: 6. CDR3 length equals 15 residues. CDR1 and CDR2 (germline): SGDLS, YYNGEE. CDR3 DNA sequence: TGTGCCAGCAGCGTAGACGGCGCGGGAGGTGAGACCCAGTACTTC. Its protein product is CASSVDGAGGETQYF.

This chain connects TRBV3-1 (or the pseudogene TRBV3-2) to TRBJ2-5; possible D gene TRBD2, 7 bases. V was clipped by 1 base and J by 7 bases, with 16 bases between them. The CDR3 consists of 15 residues. Germline values: CDR1 LGHDT, CDR2 YNNKEL (reference sequence). The CDR3 loop reads CASSQGGGGIGTQYF. CDR3 coding DNA: TGTGCCAGCAGCCAAGGCGGGGGCGGAATTGGGACCCAGTACTTC.